These 11 T cell receptor beta chains originate from one sample sequenced in a study of cytomegalovirus exposure and HLA in healthy donors. Primers for the PCR totalled 60 Vbeta and 13 Jbeta. Assay used: immunoSEQ multiplex PCR; TCRdb lists only in-frame clones, some missing. The table has about 200,000 clones, 75% to 90% seen once. Sequencing was done on a sample of PBMCs. The receptors derive from a woman under 40 in good health and CMV-seronegative.

This clone was recorded once. The chain links TRBV27 to TRBJ1-2, with TRBD1 identical over 9 bases. V gave up 8 bases and J gave up 5 bases; unmatched junction bases: 9. The CDR3 loop spans 14 amino acids. Germline V gene lookup returns CDR1 MNHEY and CDR2 SMNVEV (reference sequence). CDR3 coding DNA: TGTGCCAGCGGGGCCGGGACAGGGTGGTATGGCTACACCTTC. It translates to CASGAGTGWYGYTF.

The rearrangement joins TRBV28 to TRBJ2-1; TRBD2 might be the D (6 bases). The germline CDR1 and CDR2 sequences are MDHEN and SYDVKM. Trimming stripped 6 bases from V and 0 bases from J, with 12 bases between. This CDR3 is built from 15 residues. For the CDR3, the DNA is TGTGCCAGCAGGCCCCTGGGGGGCTCCTACAATGAGCAGTTCTTC. The encoded protein is CASRPLGGSYNEQFF.

This sequence joins TRBV5-1 and TRBJ1-2, with TRBD1 matching over 7 bases. The CDR3 is 12 amino acids. The germline CDR1 and CDR2 sequences are SGHRS and YFSETQ. With V trimmed by 4 bases and J by 8 bases, 5 bases remained unmatched. The CDR3 DNA reads as TGCGCCAGCAGCGCCGACAGGGACGGCTACACCTTC. Translating it yields CASSADRDGYTF.

This chain joins TRBV5-5 and TRBJ1-3; TRBD1 aligns across 9 bases. This CDR3 is built from 16 residues. The germline V gene encodes CDR1 SGHKS and CDR2 YYEKEE (reference sequence). Losses at the gene ends were 3 bases for V and 2 bases for J; bases not matched to a gene: 6. Written as DNA, the CDR3 is TGTGCCAGCAGCTGGGAAGGACAGGGGCCTGGAAACACCATATATTTT. Translating it yields CASSWEGQGPGNTIYF.

This chain links TRBV5-8 with TRBJ2-1; perhaps TRBD2 as D (6 bases). The germline CDR1 and CDR2 sequences are SGHTS and YDEGEE. Trimming left V 4 bases short and J 9 bases short, with 17 bases between. This CDR3 is built from 14 residues. CDR3 coding DNA: TGTGCCAGCAGCCTTCAGGGAGGTTTTGGTGAGCAGTTCTTC. Its protein product is CASSLQGGFGEQFF. Drawing the rest from reference TRBV5-8 and TRBJ2-1, the complete variable domain is EAGVTQSPTHLIKTRGQQATLRCSPISGHTSVYWYQQALGLGLQFLLWYDEGEERNRGNFPPRFSGRQFPNYSSELNVNALELEDSALYLCASSLQGGFGEQFFGPGTRLTVL.

The table lists this clone with a count of one. This chain connects TRBV30 to TRBJ2-7, with D tentatively TRBD1 (6 bases). The CDR3 has 16 residues. Trimming left V 2 bases short and J 0 bases short, with 17 bases between. Germline-derived CDR1 and CDR2 are GTSNPN and SVGIG (reference sequence). CDR3 residues: CAWSHRVAILSYEQYF. For the CDR3, the DNA is TGTGCCTGGAGTCACAGGGTTGCCATCCTCTCCTACGAGCAGTACTTC.

In DNA form, the CDR3 reads TGTGCCAGCAGTGAAGCGCTGGGACACCTTTACGAGCAGTACTTC. Translated: CASSEALGHLYEQYF. The chain has TRBV2 and TRBJ2-7, with a tentative D call TRBD1 (6 bases). Between the trimmed V and J ends, which lost 0 bases and 4 bases, there was a span of 13 bases. CDR3 length: 15 residues. In germline, CDR1 is SNHLY, CDR2 FYNNEI.

This rearrangement joins TRBV28 to TRBJ1-1; D call uncertain. CDR1 is MDHEN and CDR2 is SYDVKM in the germline V gene. V was pared by 3 bases and J by 5 bases, with 10 bases between. There are 13 residues in the CDR3. The CDR3: CASSLTRRTEAFF. The CDR3 DNA reads TGTGCCAGCAGTTTGACGAGGAGGACTGAAGCTTTCTTT.

The chain combines TRBV30 with TRBJ2-5; 12 positions agree with TRBD2. Germline CDR1 GTSNPN, CDR2 SVGIG (reference sequence). The CDR3 extends over 15 amino acids. With V trimmed by 0 bases and J by 5 bases, 4 bases remained unmatched. The chain's CDR3 is CAWSVTSGGFETQYF. CDR3 coding DNA: TGTGCCTGGAGTGTAACTAGCGGGGGGTTTGAGACCCAGTACTTC. Supplemented by reference TRBV30 and TRBJ2-5, the full variable domain reads SQTIHQWPATLVQPVGSPLSLECTVEGTSNPNLYWYRQAAGRGLQLLFYSVGIGQISSEVPQNLSASRPQDRQFILSSKKLLLSDSGFYLCAWSVTSGGFETQYFGPGTRLLVL.

The rearrangement links TRBV28 to TRBJ2-1; D is perhaps TRBD2 (6 bases). The CDR3 sequence is 16 residues long. V gave up 5 bases and J gave up 0 bases, with 14 bases separating them. Germline V gives CDR1 MDHEN, CDR2 SYDVKM. The CDR3 region is CASSPVRESSYNEQFF. Written as DNA, the CDR3 is TGTGCCAGCAGTCCTGTCCGGGAGAGCTCCTACAATGAGCAGTTCTTC.

The chain links TRBV2 to TRBJ1-1, with no clear D. CDR1 is SNHLY and CDR2 is FYNNEI in the germline V gene. This CDR3 has 14 residues. The V and J ends lost 2 bases and 0 bases respectively, with 7 bases between them. The CDR3 spells CASSESGMNTEAFF. CDR3 sequence (DNA): TGTGCCAGCAGTGAATCGGGGATGAACACTGAAGCTTTCTTT.